One sample yielded the 24 T cell receptor beta chains listed below, sequenced in a study of blood T cell repertoires in COVID-19. The assay was immunoSEQ multiplex PCR, and TCRdb's table has in-frame clones only and misses some. Of 250,000 to 350,000 clones listed, nearly 90% are singletons. Material for sequencing was PBMCs or T cells enriched from blood (not recorded which). The receptor source for this set is a woman aged 18-30 years with acute COVID-19.

The chain has TRBV5-1 and TRBJ2-1; the D gene is possibly TRBD2 (6 bases). The germline gives CDR1 SGHRS, CDR2 YFSETQ. This CDR3 spans 16 amino acids. Trimming left V 0 bases short and J 0 bases short, with 10 bases between. CDR3 residues: CASSLASGGSYNEQFF. The DNA for the CDR3 is TGCGCCAGCAGCTTGGCATCCGGGGGCTCCTACAATGAGCAGTTCTTC.

This sequence joins TRBV18 and TRBJ2-2, with D perhaps TRBD1 (6 bases). The CDR3 sequence is 14 residues long. With 8 bases removed from V and 3 bases from J, the gap between germline ends came to 13 bases. Germline V gene data show CDR1 as KGHSH and CDR2 as LQKENI. Here the CDR3 reads CASKQGTDTGELFF. In DNA form, the CDR3 reads TGTGCCAGCAAACAGGGAACGGACACCGGGGAGCTGTTTTTT.

The rearrangement links TRBV4-2 to TRBJ2-1; 8 bases line up with TRBD1. The CDR3 is 16 amino acids. The V gene's germline CDR1 is LGHNA and CDR2 YNFKEQ. Trimming at V came to 1 base and at J to 9 bases, leaving 11 bases not matched to a gene. The CDR3 sequence is CASSQVGSQGAREQFF. CDR3 bases: TGTGCCAGCAGCCAAGTGGGTTCGCAGGGGGCGCGTGAGCAGTTCTTC.

CDR3 DNA: TGTGCCAGCTCAGACCTGACTGGGGGGATATACAATGAGCAGTTCTTC. Its protein product is CASSDLTGGIYNEQFF. The rearrangement joins TRBV18 to TRBJ2-1; maybe TRBD2 (6 bases). The germline V gene has CDR1 KGHSH and CDR2 LQKENI. The CDR3 extends over 16 amino acids. Trimming removed 5 bases at V and 4 bases at J, with 18 bases between.

The rearrangement uses TRBV5-5 and TRBJ2-7, with a possible D match to TRBD2 (5 bases). The germline V and J ends were trimmed by 0 bases and 6 bases, with 19 bases remaining between them. In germline, CDR1 is SGHKS, CDR2 YYEKEE (reference sequence). CDR3 length equals 16 residues. CDR3 sequence reads: CASSLVGSGLPLEQYF. The CDR3 bases are TGTGCCAGCAGCTTGGTCGGTTCGGGATTGCCCCTCGAGCAGTACTTC.

This clone was seen only once. The rearrangement uses TRBV7-9 and TRBJ2-7; D gene unclear. The CDR3 has 16 amino acids. V lost 1 base, J lost 5 bases, and 18 bases lay in between. Germline CDR1 and CDR2: SEHNR and FQNEAQ (reference sequence). In DNA form, the CDR3 reads TGTGCCAGCAGCTTAGAATTTTTTCATGAGATACACGAGCAGTACTTC. The encoded protein is CASSLEFFHEIHEQYF. Looking up the rest from reference TRBV7-9 and TRBJ2-7 gives the full variable domain: DTGVSQNPRHKITKRGQNVTFRCDPISEHNRLYWYRQTLGQGPEFLTYFQNEAQLEKSRLLSDRFSAERPKGSFSTLEIQRTEQGDSAMYLCASSLEFFHEIHEQYFGPGTRLTVT.

V usage is TRBV11-3 and J usage is TRBJ1-2, with 7 bases matching TRBD1. Germline values: CDR1 SGHNT, CDR2 YENEEA. The CDR3 length is 14 residues. With V trimmed by 5 bases and J by 7 bases, 10 bases remained unmatched. This CDR3 is CASSPEGPGGGYTF. The CDR3 nucleotides read TGTGCCAGCAGCCCCGAGGGTCCAGGGGGTGGCTACACCTTC.

This clone was counted between two and nine times. The rearrangement uses TRBV27 and TRBJ1-2; 12 bases agree with TRBD1. This CDR3 is 18 amino acids long. CDR1 is MNHEY and CDR2 is SMNVEV in the germline V gene (reference sequence). J was trimmed by 3 bases and V by 8 bases; bases with no gene match: 16. CDR3 bases: TGTGCCAGCCGCTCTCGCCTCGGGGGACAGGGGGCCGACTATGGCTACACCTTC. It encodes CASRSRLGGQGADYGYTF.

This sequence joins TRBV11-2 and TRBJ2-7, with 12 nucleotides matching TRBD1. Germline values: CDR1 SGHAT, CDR2 FQNNGV. Losses at the gene ends were 3 bases for V and 4 bases for J; bases not matched to a gene: 4. CDR3 length: 15 residues. The CDR3 region is CASSFQGQGAYEQYF. In DNA form, the CDR3 reads TGTGCCAGCAGCTTCCAGGGACAGGGGGCTTACGAGCAGTACTTC.

This clone was seen a few times. This sequence joins TRBV27 and TRBJ2-1; possibly TRBD2 for D (6 bases). CDR1 and CDR2 from the germline V gene are MNHEY and SMNVEV (reference sequence). There are 14 residues in the CDR3. V lost 3 bases and J 2 bases, leaving 8 bases between the germline ends. CDR3 region: CASSFGGTYNEQFF. In DNA form, the CDR3 reads TGTGCCAGCAGTTTCGGCGGGACCTACAATGAGCAGTTCTTC.

The chain uses TRBV5-4 and TRBJ2-7, with 12 positions matching TRBD2. Germline lookup yields CDR1 SGHNT and CDR2 YYREEE (reference sequence). This CDR3 has 17 amino acids. V trimming: 0 bases; J trimming: 6 bases; junction bases outside the gene matches: 10. The CDR3 loop reads CASSLVASGRALGEQYF. DNA of the CDR3: TGTGCCAGCAGCTTGGTCGCTAGCGGGAGGGCCCTTGGCGAGCAGTACTTC.

With respect to this clone: Additional DNA sequences in this sample encode the identical CDR3. The chain links TRBV3-1 (or the pseudogene TRBV3-2) to TRBJ1-1; a weak D match, TRBD1 (5 bases). CDR1 is LGHDT and CDR2 is YNNKEL in the germline V gene (reference sequence). Trimming pared 3 bases from V and 4 bases from J, leaving 6 bases between. The CDR3 consists of 12 residues. CDR3 region: CASSQGGTEAFF. The CDR3 nucleotides are TGTGCCAGCAGCCAGGGGGGCACTGAAGCTTTCTTT.

The chain recombines TRBV18 with TRBJ2-7, with a possible D match to TRBD2 (6 bases). CDR1 and CDR2 (germline): KGHSH, LQKENI. Trimming cost V 3 bases and J 2 bases, with 23 bases left between them. This CDR3 spans 18 amino acids. The DNA for the CDR3 is TGTGCCAGCTCACCGCCCGGGGTCCCGGGAGAAGGGGCCTACGAGCAGTACTTC. It translates to CASSPPGVPGEGAYEQYF.

This chain uses TRBV7-9 with TRBJ2-3; TRBD2 matches 12 bases. The V segment lost 0 bases and the J segment 3 bases; nucleotides outside the gene matches: 4. Germline CDR1 and CDR2: SEHNR and FQNEAQ (reference sequence). The CDR3 totals 17 residues. The CDR3 nucleotides read TGTGCCAGCAGCTTAGCTGCTAGCGGGAGGGGGACAGATACGCAGTATTTT. This gives the protein CASSLAASGRGTDTQYF.

This clone was seen at least ten times. The rearrangement uses TRBV5-6 and TRBJ2-7; 7 positions match TRBD2. V trimming: 3 bases; J trimming: 5 bases; junction bases outside the gene matches: 20. Germline CDR1 SGHDT, CDR2 YYEEEE. The CDR3 has 18 residues. The CDR3 is CASSYLRGPRGSMHEQYF. CDR3 sequence (DNA): TGTGCCAGCAGCTACTTACGCGGTCCGCGCGGGAGTATGCACGAGCAGTACTTC.

This chain connects TRBV7-9 to TRBJ1-2; 10 nucleotides agree with TRBD1. Germline V lookup: CDR1 SEHNR, CDR2 FQNEAQ (reference sequence). V lost 8 bases, J lost 4 bases, and 16 bases stayed unmatched. This CDR3 spans 17 amino acids. The CDR3 DNA sequence: TGTGCCAGCCGACCCGCGACAGGGGGCGCGGGGGGCTATGGCTACACCTTC. Amino acid sequence: CASRPATGGAGGYGYTF.

J is TRBJ2-7 and V is TRBV29-1; 9 bases fit TRBD1. The CDR3 is 13 amino acids. Losses at the gene ends were 6 bases for V and 0 bases for J; bases not matched to a gene: 3. The germline V gene has CDR1 SQVTM and CDR2 ANQGSEA. The CDR3 region is CSVQDRGSYEQYF. CDR3 bases: TGCAGCGTGCAGGACAGGGGCTCCTACGAGCAGTACTTC.

This chain uses TRBV28 with TRBJ2-7, with D uncertain. Germline lookup yields CDR1 MDHEN and CDR2 SYDVKM. The V end lost 7 bases, the J end lost 0 bases, and 16 bases lay between the germline ends. This CDR3 comprises 15 residues. CDR3 amino acids: CASTSMGKSSYEQYF. In DNA, the CDR3 is TGTGCCAGCACCTCCATGGGCAAGAGCTCCTACGAGCAGTACTTC.

The rearrangement uses TRBV6-5 and TRBJ1-6; unclear D gene. The length of the CDR3 is 15 residues. CDR1 and CDR2 (germline): MNHEY, SVGAGI. V gave up 2 bases and J gave up 5 bases, with 10 bases separating them. The CDR3 sequence: CASSYRIQNNSPLHF. In DNA form, the CDR3 reads TGTGCCAGCAGTTACCGGATACAGAATAATTCACCCCTCCACTTT.

This rearrangement joins TRBV5-3 to TRBJ2-5; D gene uncertain. TRBV5-3 is classed as an ORF, of uncertain function. Trimming removed 4 bases from V and 7 bases from J, with 11 bases in between. This CDR3 has 12 amino acids. CDR3 region: CARSVSERTQYF. CDR3 bases: TGTGCCAGAAGCGTCTCTGAGCGGACCCAGTACTTC.

This chain uses TRBV5-8 with TRBJ1-2, with TRBD1 as a possible D gene (5 bases). Trimming cost V 4 bases and J 5 bases, with 12 bases left between them. The V gene's germline CDR1 is SGHTS and CDR2 YDEGEE. The CDR3 loop spans 13 amino acids. The CDR3 reads CASSPYDRYGYTF. CDR3 sequence (DNA): TGTGCCAGCAGCCCATATGACAGATATGGCTACACCTTC.

The V and J genes are TRBV3-1 (or the pseudogene TRBV3-2) and TRBJ1-2, with 10 positions matching TRBD1. From germline, CDR1 is LGHDT and CDR2 YNNKEL (reference sequence). The CDR3 spans 14 residues. V lost 4 bases, J lost 5 bases, and 4 bases stayed unmatched. The CDR3 nucleotides read TGTGCCAGCAGCCTACCGGGACAGGGGTATGGCTACACCTTC. It encodes CASSLPGQGYGYTF.

The chain recombines TRBV2 with TRBJ2-1; the match to TRBD2 covers 10 bases. Germline loops: CDR1 SNHLY, CDR2 FYNNEI. The CDR3 is made up of 20 amino acids. With 6 bases clipped from V and 8 bases from J, the junction kept 25 bases outside the gene matches. This CDR3 reads CASRMGGWGSREREGDEQFF. The CDR3 DNA follows: TGTGCCAGCAGGATGGGGGGCTGGGGATCAAGGGAGCGGGAGGGTGATGAGCAGTTCTTC. Complete variable domain (other parts from reference TRBV2 and TRBJ2-1): EPEVTQTPSHQVTQMGQEVILRCVPISNHLYFYWYRQILGQKVEFLVSFYNNEISEKSEIFDDQFSVERPDGSNFTLKIRSTKLEDSAMYFCASRMGGWGSREREGDEQFFGPGTRLTVL.

The genes are TRBV14 and TRBJ1-2, with 8 bases lining up with TRBD1. Germline-derived CDR1 and CDR2 are SGHDN and FVKESK. This CDR3 is 18 amino acids long. The junction had 12 bases not matched to a gene; V was cut back by 3 bases and J by 0 bases. This CDR3 reads CASSQPGQGSLTNYGYTF. The CDR3 nucleotides read TGTGCCAGCAGCCAGCCCGGACAGGGATCCCTCACTAACTATGGCTACACCTTC.